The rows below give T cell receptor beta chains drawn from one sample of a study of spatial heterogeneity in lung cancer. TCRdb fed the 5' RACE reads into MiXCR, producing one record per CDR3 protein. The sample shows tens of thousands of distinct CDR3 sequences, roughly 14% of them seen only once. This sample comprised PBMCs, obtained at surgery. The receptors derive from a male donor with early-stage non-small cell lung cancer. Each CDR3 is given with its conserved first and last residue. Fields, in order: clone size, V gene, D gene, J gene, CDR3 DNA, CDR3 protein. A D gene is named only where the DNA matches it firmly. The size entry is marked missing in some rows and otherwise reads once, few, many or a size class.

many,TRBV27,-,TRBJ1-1,TGTGCCAGCAGTTTCGATGGGAAACGGAACACTGAAGCTTTCTTT,CASSFDGKRNTEAFF
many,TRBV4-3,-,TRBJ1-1,TGCGCCAGCAGCCCCCGGGACGGCGGAATGAACACTGAAGCTTTCTTT,CASSPRDGGMNTEAFF
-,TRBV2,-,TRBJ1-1,TGTGCCAGCAGCACGCCAAGAGGGACCATGAACACTGAAGCTTTCTTT,CASSTPRGTMNTEAFF
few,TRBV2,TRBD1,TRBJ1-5,TGTGCCAGCAGGGACCGACAGGGGACCGCTCAGCCCCAGCATTTT,CASRDRQGTAQPQHF
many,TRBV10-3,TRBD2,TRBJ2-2,TGTGCCATCAGTGATGGGGGACTAGCGGGGCATAACACCGGGGAGCTGTTTTTT,CAISDGGLAGHNTGELFF
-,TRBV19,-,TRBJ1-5,TGTGCCAGTAGTATCAGAGACCTAGGGACGGGTAACTATCAGCCCCAGCATTTT,CASSIRDLGTGNYQPQHF
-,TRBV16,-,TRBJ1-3,TGTGCCAGCAGCCAATCCCCCTCTGGAAACACCATATATTTT,CASSQSPSGNTIYF
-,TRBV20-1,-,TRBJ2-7,TGCAGTGCCTCCCCTATAGGGCGATCTCAAAGCTACGAGCAGTACTTC,CSASPIGRSQSYEQYF
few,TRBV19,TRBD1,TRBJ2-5,TGTGCCAGTAGTGCTCGGACAGGGGGTGTGAAGACCCAGTACTTC,CASSARTGGVKTQYF
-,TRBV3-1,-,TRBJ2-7,TGTGCCAGCAGCCGGTACGACGAGCAGTACTTC,CASSRYDEQYF
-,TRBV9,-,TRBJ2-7,TGTGCCAGCAGCTCTACTGACATGCCGGGGGACGAGCAGTACTTC,CASSSTDMPGDEQYF
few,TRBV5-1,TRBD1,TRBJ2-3,TGCGCCAGCAGCTCGACAGGGGGCAACACAGATACGCAGTATTTT,CASSSTGGNTDTQYF
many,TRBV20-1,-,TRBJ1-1,TGCAGTGCTAGAGATCCAGTGGAAGCTATGAACACTGAAGCTTTCTTT,CSARDPVEAMNTEAFF
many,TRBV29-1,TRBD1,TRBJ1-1,TGCAGCGTTGGACAGGGGCGGCGGAAAGCTTTCTTT,CSVGQGRRKAFF
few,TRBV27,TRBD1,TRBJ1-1,TGTGCCGTACGGGACAGGGGGTTGGACACTGAAGCTTTCTTT,CAVRDRGLDTEAFF
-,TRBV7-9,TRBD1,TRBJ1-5,TGTGCCAGCAGCTTAGGACAGGGGTATCAGCCCCAGCATTTT,CASSLGQGYQPQHF
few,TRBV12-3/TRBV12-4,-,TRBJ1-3,TGTGCCAGCAGTTGGCGACGGTTCTCTGGAAACACCATATATTTT,CASSWRRFSGNTIYF
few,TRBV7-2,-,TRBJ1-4,TGTGCCAGCAGCTTAGTAGCAGGTGAAAAACTGTTTTTT,CASSLVAGEKLFF
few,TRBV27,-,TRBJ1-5,TGTGCCAGCAGTTTATCAGGGGGGGTAGGCAATCAGCCCCAGCATTTT,CASSLSGGVGNQPQHF
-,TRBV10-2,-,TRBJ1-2,TGCGCCAGCAGTGTAGACAGCTTCTATGGCTACACCTTC,CASSVDSFYGYTF
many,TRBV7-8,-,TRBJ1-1,TGTGCCAGCAGCTTGGACGTCGCCGGGGGGGTAGACACTGAAGCTTTCTTT,CASSLDVAGGVDTEAFF
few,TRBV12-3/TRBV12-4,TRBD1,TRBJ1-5,TGTGCCAGCAGTCGGACAGGGGCGGTTTATAGCAATCAGCCCCAGCATTTT,CASSRTGAVYSNQPQHF
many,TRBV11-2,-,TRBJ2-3,TGTGCCAGCAGCCTGCAACAGGGAGCAGATACGCAGTATTTT,CASSLQQGADTQYF
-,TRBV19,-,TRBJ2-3,TGTGCCAGTAGTAGGGCAGATACGCAGTATTTT,CASSRADTQYF
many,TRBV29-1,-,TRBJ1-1,TGCAGCGGTATGAACACTGAAGCTTTCTTT,CSGMNTEAFF
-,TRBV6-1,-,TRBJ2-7,TGTGCCAGCAGTGAAGCGGATATGTACGAGCAGTACTTC,CASSEADMYEQYF
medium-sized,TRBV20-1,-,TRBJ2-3,TGCAGTGCCCGGAATGGAACGCAGTATTTT,CSARNGTQYF
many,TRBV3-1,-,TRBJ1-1,TGTGCCAGCAGCCACAAGGTCTGGGACGGAGCTTTCTTT,CASSHKVWDGAFF
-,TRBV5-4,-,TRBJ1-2,TGTGCCAGCAGCTTTCTCGGGATGTCTGGCTACACCTTC,CASSFLGMSGYTF
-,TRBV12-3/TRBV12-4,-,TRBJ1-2,TGTGCCAGCAGTTTCCGGGGGCCAGAAGGCTACACCTTC,CASSFRGPEGYTF
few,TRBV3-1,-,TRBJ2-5,TGTGCCAGCAGCCAAGACCGCAGCAGGGCAGACCAAGAGACCCAGTACTTC,CASSQDRSRADQETQYF
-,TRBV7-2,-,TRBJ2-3,TGTGCCAGCAGTCCAGGCGGCAGGGGCTTGGCAGATACGCAGTATTTT,CASSPGGRGLADTQYF